This paragraph reports one TCR beta chain. The antigen is unknown. Naive CD8 populations comprised CD45RO-negative cells positively selected for CCR7, excluding terminally differentiated effector memory CD45RA+ cells. The entry originates in a study of shared clonotypes between healthy human individuals. The method was immunoSEQ multiplex PCR; TCRdb's version includes in-frame clones alone and lacks a portion of them. The sample lists millions of clones, about 92% seen once, with about 1.5% in the top ten. The study's findings and limits: Larger estimated richness was generally seen in naive subsets than in memory subsets. Large depth notwithstanding, sorted-subset sequencing proved incomplete by rarefaction.

This CDR3 spans 15 amino acids. CDR1 is SNHLY, CDR2 FYNNEI, per germline. With 6 bases clipped from V and 3 bases from J, the junction kept 8 bases outside the gene matches. This clonotype originated in a man in his late teens or twenties in good health. Some clones in this sample may be carry-over from other donors' samples. The sample taken for sequencing was naive CD8+ T cells from PBMCs. This rearrangement joins TRBV2 to TRBJ2-1; 7 bases are shared with TRBD1. CDR3: CASREPTGFYNEQFF. The CDR3 DNA is TGTGCCAGCAGGGAACCGACAGGGTTCTACAATGAGCAGTTCTTC.